These 3 T cell receptor beta chains were all obtained from the same sample, sequenced in a study of identical twins. A single record per CDR3 protein comes from TCRdb applying MiXCR to the 5' RACE reads. Of about 690,000 distinct CDR3 sequences listed, roughly 6.2% are singletons. The specimen sequenced was naive T cells sorted from blood. The receptor source for this set is a man aged 18 to 29 in good health.

At least ten counts were recorded for this clonotype. The chain combines TRBV12-3 or TRBV12-4 with TRBJ2-7; D may be TRBD1 (6 bases). This CDR3 contains 12 residues. The ends were cut back, 7 bases at V and 4 bases at J, with 11 bases in the middle. In DNA form, the CDR3 reads TGTGCCAGCAAACAGGGTTGGTACGAGCAGTACTTC. Its translation: CASKQGWYEQYF.

This clonotype was seen repeatedly, ten times or more. The chain employs TRBV12-3 or TRBV12-4 and TRBJ1-6; 8 bases fit TRBD1. The CDR3 has 16 residues. Trimming cost V 1 base and J 10 bases; bases outside gene matches: 9. Written as DNA, the CDR3 is TGTGCCAGCAGTTTAGACCTATCAGGGGGCTTCTCACCCCTCCACTTT. Translating it yields CASSLDLSGGFSPLHF.

Concerning this clonotype: A much larger clone lies one base from this, so it may be a read error. The chain uses TRBV11-2 and TRBJ2-7, with D perhaps TRBD2 (6 bases). The CDR3 covers 15 residues. Germline V gives CDR1 SGHAT, CDR2 FQNNGV. As DNA, the CDR3 is TGTGCCAGCAGTCTAACATCCCTCGGGGGTTACGAGCAGCACTTC. Amino acid sequence: CASSLTSLGGYEQHF.